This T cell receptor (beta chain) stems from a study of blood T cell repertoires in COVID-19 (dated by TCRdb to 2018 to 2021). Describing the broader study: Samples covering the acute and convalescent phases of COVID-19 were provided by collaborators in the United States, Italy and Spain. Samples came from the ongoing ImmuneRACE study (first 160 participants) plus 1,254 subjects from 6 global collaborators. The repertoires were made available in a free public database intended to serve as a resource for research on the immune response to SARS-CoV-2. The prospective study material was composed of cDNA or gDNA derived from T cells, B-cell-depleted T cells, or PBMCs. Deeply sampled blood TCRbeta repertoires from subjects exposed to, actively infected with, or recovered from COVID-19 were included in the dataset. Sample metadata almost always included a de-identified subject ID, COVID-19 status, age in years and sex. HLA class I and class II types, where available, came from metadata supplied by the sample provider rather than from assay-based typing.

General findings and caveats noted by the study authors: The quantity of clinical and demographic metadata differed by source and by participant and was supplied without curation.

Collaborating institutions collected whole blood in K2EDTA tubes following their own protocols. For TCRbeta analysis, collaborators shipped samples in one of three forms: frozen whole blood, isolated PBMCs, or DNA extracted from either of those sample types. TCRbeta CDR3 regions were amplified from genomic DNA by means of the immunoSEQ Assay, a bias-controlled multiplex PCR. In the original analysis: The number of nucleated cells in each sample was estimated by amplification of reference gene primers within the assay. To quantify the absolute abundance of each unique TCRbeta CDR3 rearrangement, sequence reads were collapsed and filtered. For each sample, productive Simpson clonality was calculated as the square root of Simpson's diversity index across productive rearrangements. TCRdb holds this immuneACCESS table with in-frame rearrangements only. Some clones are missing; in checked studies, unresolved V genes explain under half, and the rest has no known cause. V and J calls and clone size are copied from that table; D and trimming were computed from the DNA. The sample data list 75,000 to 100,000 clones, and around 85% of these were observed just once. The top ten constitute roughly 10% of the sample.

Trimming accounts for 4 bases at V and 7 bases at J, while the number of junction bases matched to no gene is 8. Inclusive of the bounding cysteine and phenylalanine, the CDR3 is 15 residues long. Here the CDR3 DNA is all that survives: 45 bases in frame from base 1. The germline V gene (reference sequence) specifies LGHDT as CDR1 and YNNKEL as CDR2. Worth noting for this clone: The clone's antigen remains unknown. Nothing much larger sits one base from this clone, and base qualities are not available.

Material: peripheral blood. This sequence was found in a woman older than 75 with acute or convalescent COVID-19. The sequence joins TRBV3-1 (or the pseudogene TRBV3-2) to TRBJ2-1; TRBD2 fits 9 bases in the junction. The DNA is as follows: TGTGCCAGCAGCCCTGTCAGCGGGGGGTCGAATGAGCAGTTCTTC. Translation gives CASSPVSGGSNEQFF.